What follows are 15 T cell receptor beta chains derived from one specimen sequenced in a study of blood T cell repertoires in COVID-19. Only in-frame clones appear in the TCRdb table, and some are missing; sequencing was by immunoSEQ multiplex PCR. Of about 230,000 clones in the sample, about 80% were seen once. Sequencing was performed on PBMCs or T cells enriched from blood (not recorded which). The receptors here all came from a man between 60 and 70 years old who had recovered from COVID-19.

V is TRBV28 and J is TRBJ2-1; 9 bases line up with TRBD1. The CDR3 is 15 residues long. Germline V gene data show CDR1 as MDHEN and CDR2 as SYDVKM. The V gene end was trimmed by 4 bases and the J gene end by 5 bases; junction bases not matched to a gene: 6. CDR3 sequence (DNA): TGTGCCAGCAGTTCCGGGACAGGGTCCCACAATGAGCAGTTCTTC. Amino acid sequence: CASSSGTGSHNEQFF.

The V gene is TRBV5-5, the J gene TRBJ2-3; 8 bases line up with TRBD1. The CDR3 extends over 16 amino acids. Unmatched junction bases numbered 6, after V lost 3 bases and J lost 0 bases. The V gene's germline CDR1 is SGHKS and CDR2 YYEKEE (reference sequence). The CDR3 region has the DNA TGTGCCAGCAGCTCCTGGACAGGGCAGAGCACAGATACGCAGTATTTT. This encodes CASSSWTGQSTDTQYF.

The CDR3 reads CASSFQETQPQHF. The CDR3 nucleotides read TGTGCCAGTAGTTTTCAGGAAACACAGCCCCAGCATTTT. This chain joins TRBV19 and TRBJ1-5; D is uncertain. The germline gives CDR1 LNHDA, CDR2 SQIVND (reference sequence). There are 13 residues in the CDR3. Trimming shortened V by 5 bases and J by 7 bases, and 12 bases separated the two germline ends. Complete variable domain (other parts from reference TRBV19 and TRBJ1-5): DGGITQSPKYLFRKEGQNVTLSCEQNLNHDAMYWYRQDPGQGLRLIYYSQIVNDFQKGDIAEGYSVSREKKESFPLTVTSAQKNPTAFYLCASSFQETQPQHFGDGTRLSIL.

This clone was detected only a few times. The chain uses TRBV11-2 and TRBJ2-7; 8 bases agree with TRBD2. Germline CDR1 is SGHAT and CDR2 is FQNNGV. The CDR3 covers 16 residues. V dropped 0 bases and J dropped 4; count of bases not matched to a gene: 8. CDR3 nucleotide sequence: TGTGCCAGCAGCTTAGAGGTCGGGGGGGCCAGGTACGAGCAGTACTTC. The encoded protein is CASSLEVGGARYEQYF.

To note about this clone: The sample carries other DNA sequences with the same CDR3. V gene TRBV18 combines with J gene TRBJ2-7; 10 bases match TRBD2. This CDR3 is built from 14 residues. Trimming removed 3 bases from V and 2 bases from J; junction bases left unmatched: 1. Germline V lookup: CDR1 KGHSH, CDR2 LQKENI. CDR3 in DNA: TGTGCCAGCTCACCGAGCGGGGGGGCCTACGAGCAGTACTTC. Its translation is CASSPSGGAYEQYF.

In DNA form, the CDR3 reads TGCGCCAGCAGCCCTGGGGGGTCCGCCGGGGATGAATATGGCTACACCTTC. Translating it yields CASSPGGSAGDEYGYTF. The chain employs TRBV4-1 and TRBJ1-2, with D possibly being TRBD1 (5 bases). Germline V gene data show CDR1 as MGHRA and CDR2 as YSYEKL. The CDR3 runs 17 residues. Trimming pared 4 bases from V and 5 bases from J, leaving 23 bases between.

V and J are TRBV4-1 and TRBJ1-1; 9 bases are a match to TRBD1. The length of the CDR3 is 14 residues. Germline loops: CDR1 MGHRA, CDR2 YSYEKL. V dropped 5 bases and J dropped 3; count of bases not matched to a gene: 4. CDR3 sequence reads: CASSRDRVDTEAFF. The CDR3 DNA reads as TGCGCCAGCAGCAGGGACAGGGTGGACACTGAAGCTTTCTTT.

The CDR3 spells CAWSVGTHTTNEKLFF. Written as DNA, the CDR3 is TGTGCCTGGAGTGTTGGGACACATACAACTAATGAAAAACTGTTTTTT. The chain couples TRBV30 to TRBJ1-4; possible D gene TRBD1, 6 bases. Germline V gene sequence: CDR1 GTSNPN, CDR2 SVGIG (reference sequence). The ends were cut back, 0 bases at V and 0 bases at J, with 11 bases in the middle. The CDR3 contains 16 residues. The full variable domain, rest sourced from reference TRBV30 and TRBJ1-4, is SQTIHQWPATLVQPVGSPLSLECTVEGTSNPNLYWYRQAAGRGLQLLFYSVGIGQISSEVPQNLSASRPQDRQFILSSKKLLLSDSGFYLCAWSVGTHTTNEKLFFGSGTQLSVL.

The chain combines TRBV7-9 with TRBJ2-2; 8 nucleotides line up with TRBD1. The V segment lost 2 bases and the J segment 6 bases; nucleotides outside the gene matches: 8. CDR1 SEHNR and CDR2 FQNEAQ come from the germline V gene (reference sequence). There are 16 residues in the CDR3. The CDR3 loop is CASSLWRQGAAGELFF. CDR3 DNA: TGTGCCAGCAGCTTATGGCGGCAGGGGGCGGCCGGGGAGCTGTTTTTT.

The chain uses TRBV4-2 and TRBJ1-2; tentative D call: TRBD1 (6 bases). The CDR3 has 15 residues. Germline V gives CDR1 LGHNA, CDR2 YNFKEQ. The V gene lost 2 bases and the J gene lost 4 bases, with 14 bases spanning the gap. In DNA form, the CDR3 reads TGTGCCAGCAGCCAACTGGACAGCGGCTTCTATGGCTACACCTTC. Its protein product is CASSQLDSGFYGYTF.

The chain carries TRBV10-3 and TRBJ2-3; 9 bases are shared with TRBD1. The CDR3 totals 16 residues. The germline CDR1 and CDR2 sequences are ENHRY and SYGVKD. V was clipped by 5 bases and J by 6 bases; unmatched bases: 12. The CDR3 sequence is CAISHGPGQGSDTQYF. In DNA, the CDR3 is TGTGCCATCAGTCACGGGCCGGGACAGGGTTCGGATACGCAGTATTTT.

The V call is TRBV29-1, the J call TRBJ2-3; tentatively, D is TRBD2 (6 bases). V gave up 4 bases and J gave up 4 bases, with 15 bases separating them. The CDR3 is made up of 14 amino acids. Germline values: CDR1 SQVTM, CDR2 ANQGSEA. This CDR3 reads CSVAGGGGADTQYF. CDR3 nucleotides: TGCAGCGTTGCAGGCGGTGGAGGGGCAGATACGCAGTATTTT.

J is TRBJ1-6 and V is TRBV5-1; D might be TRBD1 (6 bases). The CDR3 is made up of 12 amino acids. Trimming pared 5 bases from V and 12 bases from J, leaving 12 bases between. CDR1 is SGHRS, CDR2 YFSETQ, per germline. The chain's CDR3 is CASRDQGIPLHF. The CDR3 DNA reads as TGCGCCAGCAGGGATCAGGGGATACCCCTCCACTTT.

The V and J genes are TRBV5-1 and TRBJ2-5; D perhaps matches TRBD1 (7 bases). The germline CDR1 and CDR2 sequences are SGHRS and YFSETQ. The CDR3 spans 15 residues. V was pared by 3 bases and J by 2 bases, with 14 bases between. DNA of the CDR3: TGCGCCAGCAGCTATGGGGCGGGACAGCAAGAGACCCAGTACTTC. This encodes CASSYGAGQQETQYF.

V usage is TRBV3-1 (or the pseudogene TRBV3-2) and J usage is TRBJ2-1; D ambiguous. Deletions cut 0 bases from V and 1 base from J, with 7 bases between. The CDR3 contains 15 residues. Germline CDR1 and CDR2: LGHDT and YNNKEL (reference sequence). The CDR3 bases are TGTGCCAGCAGCCAAGATGGAGTTTCCTACAATGAGCAGTTCTTC. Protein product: CASSQDGVSYNEQFF.